The 30 T cell receptor beta chains listed next were all sequenced from one sample in a study of blood T cell repertoires in COVID-19. The assay was immunoSEQ multiplex PCR, and TCRdb's table has in-frame clones only and misses some. The top ten clones hold 4.5% to 6.5% of a sample with about 190,000 clones, around 86% of them seen once. The sequenced material came from PBMCs or T cells enriched from blood (not recorded which). The receptors come from a man aged 35-49 years with acute COVID-19.

The chain has TRBV25-1 and TRBJ2-1, with 8 bases lining up with TRBD2. This CDR3 contains 14 residues. Germline CDR1 MGHDK, CDR2 SYGVNS. V was pared by 8 bases and J by 5 bases, with 8 bases of the junction left unmatched. CDR3 loop: CASAQRESNNEQFF. The CDR3 region has the DNA TGTGCCAGCGCCCAGCGGGAGAGTAACAATGAGCAGTTCTTC.

The CDR3 DNA reads as TGCGCCAGCCACGGAACATCACGCGGACAGGGGGCTTGTCAGCCCCAGCATTTT. It yields the protein CASHGTSRGQGACQPQHF. The chain links TRBV10-1 to TRBJ1-5; 11 nucleotides agree with TRBD1. Germline CDR1 reads WNHNN; CDR2 reads SYGVQD (reference sequence). V was clipped by 8 bases and J by 6 bases; unmatched bases: 18. The CDR3 consists of 18 residues.

In its sample, this clone was seen many times. The chain is built from TRBV7-9 and TRBJ1-4, with TRBD1 identical over 9 bases. V gave up 4 bases and J gave up 7 bases; unmatched junction bases: 16. CDR3 length: 18 residues. CDR1 is SEHNR, CDR2 FQNEAQ, per germline (reference sequence). The CDR3 DNA reads TGTGCCAGCAGCTCCTCAAGGGACAGGGAATCGATAAGTGAAAAACTGTTTTTT. Protein: CASSSSRDRESISEKLFF.

V gene TRBV5-4 combines with J gene TRBJ2-7; 7 nucleotides match TRBD1. The CDR3 contains 14 residues. CDR1 is SGHNT and CDR2 is YYREEE in the germline V gene (reference sequence). The trim removed 4 bases at V and 0 bases at J, leaving 4 bases unmatched. The CDR3: CASSIDRASYEQYF. The DNA for the CDR3 is TGTGCCAGCAGCATCGACAGGGCCTCCTACGAGCAGTACTTC. The variable domain in full, completed from reference TRBV5-4 and TRBJ2-7, reads ETGVTQSPTHLIKTRGQQVTLRCSSQSGHNTVSWYQQALGQGPQFIFQYYREEENGRGNFPPRFSGLQFPNYSSELNVNALELDDSALYLCASSIDRASYEQYFGPGTRLTVT.

V gene TRBV7-2 combines with J gene TRBJ2-2; D is perhaps TRBD2 (5 bases). The CDR3 is made up of 16 amino acids. Trimming stripped 1 base from V and 0 bases from J, with 9 bases between. Looked up from germline, CDR1 is SGHTA and CDR2 is FQGNSA. CDR3 DNA: TGTGCCAGCAGCTTAGTTGGAGGTCCGAACACCGGGGAGCTGTTTTTT. Translating gives CASSLVGGPNTGELFF.

This chain connects TRBV28 to TRBJ1-2; 11 bases are shared with TRBD1. The junction had 7 bases not matched to a gene; V was cut back by 5 bases and J by 8 bases. The CDR3 runs to 14 residues. Germline V gene sequence: CDR1 MDHEN, CDR2 SYDVKM. CDR3 sequence: CASSPPDRGPGYTF. The CDR3 bases are TGTGCCAGCAGTCCACCGGACAGGGGGCCAGGCTACACCTTC.

The rearrangement joins TRBV18 to TRBJ1-2; D possibly corresponds to TRBD1 (6 bases). V was clipped by 1 base and J by 4 bases, with 13 bases between them. CDR1 KGHSH and CDR2 LQKENI come from the germline V gene. The CDR3 runs to 15 residues. The CDR3 spells CASSPRSEGGYGYTF. CDR3 coding DNA: TGTGCCAGCTCACCACGTTCGGAAGGGGGCTATGGCTACACCTTC.

This sequence joins TRBV5-8 and TRBJ1-6; D may be TRBD1 (6 bases). Trimming took off 2 bases at V and 4 bases at J, with 16 bases between the two ends. Germline values: CDR1 SGHTS, CDR2 YDEGEE. The length of the CDR3 is 17 residues. The CDR3 here is CASSFSQGGGYNSPLHF. The CDR3 nucleotides read TGTGCCAGCAGCTTCTCACAGGGCGGGGGGTATAATTCACCCCTCCACTTT.

V gene TRBV24-1 combines with J gene TRBJ2-1, with D uncertain. Per germline, CDR1 KGHDR and CDR2 SFDVKD. This CDR3 spans 13 amino acids. Trimming cost V 7 bases and J 7 bases, with 13 bases left between them. The DNA of the CDR3 is TGTGCCACCAGCGAGAACCCTCGTAATGAGCAGTTCTTC. As protein: CATSENPRNEQFF.

Only one count was recorded for this clone. The chain carries TRBV28 and TRBJ1-4; 7 bases map to TRBD1. The V segment lost 4 bases and the J segment 7 bases; nucleotides outside the gene matches: 12. The CDR3 extends over 16 amino acids. From germline, CDR1 is MDHEN and CDR2 SYDVKM. CDR3 nucleotides: TGTGCCAGCAGTTCCAAGGCGGGACAGCGCGGTGAAAAACTGTTTTTT. Translating it yields CASSSKAGQRGEKLFF.

This clone has a handful of counts. The V and J genes are TRBV28 and TRBJ1-3; D remains ambiguous. V dropped 4 bases and J dropped 0 bases, with 10 bases sitting between them. The CDR3 sequence is 15 residues long. In germline, CDR1 is MDHEN, CDR2 SYDVKM. The CDR3 loop reads CASSSRVISGNTIYF. CDR3 in DNA: TGTGCCAGCAGTTCTCGGGTCATCTCTGGAAACACCATATATTTT. Full variable domain (outside the CDR3, taken from reference TRBV28 and TRBJ1-3): DVKVTQSSRYLVKRTGEKVFLECVQDMDHENMFWYRQDPGLGLRLIYFSYDVKMKEKGDIPEGYSVSREKKERFSLILESASTNQTSMYLCASSSRVISGNTIYFGEGSWLTVV.

The chain employs TRBV2 and TRBJ2-5, with 8 bases lining up with TRBD1. The germline gives CDR1 SNHLY, CDR2 FYNNEI. J was trimmed by 4 bases and V by 9 bases; bases with no gene match: 7. This CDR3 is built from 13 residues. The CDR3 spells CASGQTGAETQYF. Here the CDR3 DNA reads TGTGCCAGTGGCCAGACAGGGGCAGAGACCCAGTACTTC.

The genes are TRBV7-2 and TRBJ1-4; D unresolved. The CDR3 contains 14 residues. Germline V gene lookup returns CDR1 SGHTA and CDR2 FQGNSA. V was trimmed by 5 bases and J by 5 bases, leaving 12 bases between them. CDR3 bases: TGTGCCAGCAGCGCCACCCAGGCCAATGAAAAACTGTTTTTT. This codes for CASSATQANEKLFF.

This CDR3 reads CASRDRVYNEQFF. In DNA form, the CDR3 reads TGTGCCAGCCGGGACAGGGTATACAATGAGCAGTTCTTC. V gene TRBV27 combines with J gene TRBJ2-1, with 9 bases matching TRBD1. The V gene end was trimmed by 8 bases and the J gene end by 4 bases; junction bases not matched to a gene: 3. Germline lookup yields CDR1 MNHEY and CDR2 SMNVEV (reference sequence). The CDR3 extends over 13 amino acids.

The chain employs TRBV5-1 and TRBJ1-1; TRBD1 agrees at 7 bases. V lost 4 bases and J lost 7; bases outside the gene matches: 13. The CDR3 consists of 15 residues. The germline V gene encodes CDR1 SGHRS and CDR2 YFSETQ. CDR3 in amino acids: CASSPDGQAVGEAFF. CDR3 nucleotide sequence: TGCGCCAGCAGCCCGGACGGACAGGCAGTAGGTGAAGCTTTCTTT.

The rearrangement uses TRBV19 and TRBJ1-4; D gene unclear. Per the germline V gene, CDR1 is LNHDA and CDR2 is SQIVND (reference sequence). The V end was cut by 5 bases, the J end by 5 bases, with 9 bases between. The CDR3 totals 13 residues. CDR3 coding DNA: TGTGCCAGTAGTTGGACGGGGAATGAAAAACTGTTTTTT. Translation: CASSWTGNEKLFF.

The rearrangement joins TRBV12-5 to TRBJ1-1, with D perhaps TRBD1 (6 bases). V was pared by 7 bases and J by 3 bases, with 15 bases between. Germline loops: CDR1 LGHNT, CDR2 FRNRAP. The CDR3 is 14 amino acids. CDR3 nucleotide sequence: TGTGCTAGTGCCTGGGGGGGCCTAGACACTGAAGCTTTCTTT. As protein: CASAWGGLDTEAFF. Full variable domain (rest looked up from reference TRBV12-5 and TRBJ1-1): DARVTQTPRHKVTEMGQEVTMRCQPILGHNTVFWYRQTMMQGLELLAYFRNRAPLDDSGMPKDRFSAEMPDATLATLKIQPSEPRDSAVYFCASAWGGLDTEAFFGQGTRLTVV.

The V gene is TRBV29-1, the J gene TRBJ2-3; 15 bases align to TRBD2. Germline loops: CDR1 SQVTM, CDR2 ANQGSEA. The CDR3 contains 18 residues. V shed 7 bases, J shed 3 bases, and the junction held 14 bases outside the gene matches. The CDR3 loop reads CSGAPRGLAGGSTDTQYF. The CDR3 DNA follows: TGCAGCGGTGCCCCTAGGGGACTAGCGGGAGGAAGTACAGATACGCAGTATTTT.

The gene calls are TRBV5-4 and TRBJ2-6, with 9 bases that match TRBD1. V was clipped by 4 bases and J by 0 bases; unmatched bases: 11. Per the germline V gene, CDR1 is SGHNT and CDR2 is YYREEE (reference sequence). This CDR3 region has 19 residues. The CDR3 sequence: CASSPGTGRKSSGANVLTF. The CDR3 nucleotides read TGTGCCAGCAGCCCCGGGACAGGGAGAAAAAGCTCTGGGGCCAACGTCCTGACTTTC. Using reference TRBV5-4 and TRBJ2-6 for the parts outside the CDR3, the full variable domain is ETGVTQSPTHLIKTRGQQVTLRCSSQSGHNTVSWYQQALGQGPQFIFQYYREEENGRGNFPPRFSGLQFPNYSSELNVNALELDDSALYLCASSPGTGRKSSGANVLTFGAGSRLTVL.

DNA of the CDR3: TGCGCCAGCAGCATTCTTCCGGACAGGGTGGCCGGGGAGCTGTTTTTT. Its translation is CASSILPDRVAGELFF. The rearrangement uses TRBV5-1 and TRBJ2-2, with 8 positions matching TRBD1. With 4 bases clipped from V and 6 bases from J, the junction kept 11 bases outside the gene matches. Germline values: CDR1 SGHRS, CDR2 YFSETQ. This CDR3 has 16 amino acids. Filled out from reference TRBV5-1 and TRBJ2-2, the complete variable domain reads KAGVTQTPRYLIKTRGQQVTLSCSPISGHRSVSWYQQTPGQGLQFLFEYFSETQRNKGNFPGRFSGRQFSNSRSEMNVSTLELGDSALYLCASSILPDRVAGELFFGEGSRLTVL.

The chain is built from TRBV7-9 and TRBJ1-4; no firm D call. Germline values: CDR1 SEHNR, CDR2 FQNEAQ (reference sequence). Trimming pared 7 bases from V and 5 bases from J, leaving 14 bases between. This CDR3 spans 14 amino acids. This CDR3 is CASKLEQKNEKLFF. The CDR3 nucleotides are TGTGCCAGCAAATTGGAACAGAAAAATGAAAAACTGTTTTTT.

The CDR3 is CASSVEASGSSYEQYF. CDR3 nucleotides: TGTGCCAGCAGCGTAGAGGCTAGCGGGAGCTCCTACGAGCAGTACTTC. The J gene is TRBJ2-7, the V gene TRBV9; 10 bases line up with TRBD2. This CDR3 has 16 amino acids. Germline V gene data show CDR1 as SGDLS and CDR2 as YYNGEE. J was trimmed by 0 bases and V by 0 bases; bases with no gene match: 3.

The chain is built from TRBV30 and TRBJ2-2; no reliable D call. Germline-derived CDR1 and CDR2 are GTSNPN and SVGIG (reference sequence). The CDR3 consists of 13 residues. V was cut by 3 bases and J by 2 bases, with 7 bases left in between. Here the CDR3 reads CAWRHYNTGELFF. The CDR3 nucleotides read TGTGCCTGGAGGCACTATAACACCGGGGAGCTGTTTTTT.

V gene TRBV15 combines with J gene TRBJ1-3; D is unclear. CDR1 LNHNV and CDR2 YYDKDF come from the germline V gene (reference sequence). V was pared by 2 bases and J by 0 bases, with 8 bases between. The CDR3 runs to 15 residues. The CDR3 is CATSRSRSSGNTIYF. In DNA, the CDR3 is TGTGCCACCAGCAGATCCCGTTCCTCTGGAAACACCATATATTTT.

The genes are TRBV6-5 and TRBJ1-1; the D gene is possibly TRBD1 (6 bases). This CDR3 is 15 amino acids long. CDR1 MNHEY and CDR2 SVGAGI come from the germline V gene. With 0 bases removed from V and 0 bases from J, the gap between germline ends came to 8 bases. CDR3 bases: TGTGCCAGCAGTTACTCGAGGGGGATGAACACTGAAGCTTTCTTT. Translating gives CASSYSRGMNTEAFF.

CDR3 amino acids: CASSLEGRVGGTDTQYF. The DNA for the CDR3 is TGCGCCAGCAGCTTGGAGGGCAGGGTTGGTGGAACAGATACGCAGTATTTT. J is TRBJ2-3 and V is TRBV5-1; tentative D call: TRBD1 (5 bases). The CDR3 is 17 residues long. Between the trimmed V and J ends, which lost 0 bases and 3 bases, there was a span of 17 bases. Looked up from germline, CDR1 is SGHRS and CDR2 is YFSETQ.

This clone was counted a few times. The chain is built from TRBV5-1 and TRBJ1-1; D is perhaps TRBD1 (6 bases). Germline values: CDR1 SGHRS, CDR2 YFSETQ. The V and J ends lost 1 base and 5 bases respectively, with 15 bases between them. The CDR3 has 15 amino acids. The CDR3 is CASSLFQGGGTEAFF. CDR3 sequence (DNA): TGCGCCAGCAGCTTGTTTCAGGGAGGGGGAACTGAAGCTTTCTTT.

This clone was seen a handful of times. CDR3 in DNA: TGTGCCAGCAGTCGAACCGGGGTCACTGAAGCTTTCTTT. This gives the protein CASSRTGVTEAFF. This rearrangement joins TRBV27 to TRBJ1-1; D is unclear. Germline CDR1 is MNHEY and CDR2 is SMNVEV (reference sequence). The germline V and J ends were trimmed by 5 bases and 4 bases, with 11 bases remaining between them. This CDR3 has 13 amino acids.

This chain uses TRBV2 with TRBJ1-1; the D gene is possibly TRBD1 (6 bases). The V end was cut by 7 bases, the J end by 2 bases, with 14 bases between. The V gene's germline CDR1 is SNHLY and CDR2 FYNNEI. The CDR3 loop spans 14 amino acids. CDR3 coding DNA: TGTGCCAGCATCTACAGGGCCTTCAACACTGAAGCTTTCTTT. It is translated as CASIYRAFNTEAFF.

The CDR3 region is CASRDYRDTTEAFF. The DNA for the CDR3 is TGTGCCAGTCGCGACTACAGGGACACCACTGAAGCTTTCTTT. The chain has TRBV19 and TRBJ1-1; D is perhaps TRBD1 (6 bases). CDR3 length: 14 residues. Germline V gene lookup returns CDR1 LNHDA and CDR2 SQIVND (reference sequence). V shed 8 bases and J shed 4 bases, with 17 bases lying between them. Together with reference TRBV19 and TRBJ1-1, the CDR3 gives the full variable domain: DGGITQSPKYLFRKEGQNVTLSCEQNLNHDAMYWYRQDPGQGLRLIYYSQIVNDFQKGDIAEGYSVSREKKESFPLTVTSAQKNPTAFYLCASRDYRDTTEAFFGQGTRLTVV.